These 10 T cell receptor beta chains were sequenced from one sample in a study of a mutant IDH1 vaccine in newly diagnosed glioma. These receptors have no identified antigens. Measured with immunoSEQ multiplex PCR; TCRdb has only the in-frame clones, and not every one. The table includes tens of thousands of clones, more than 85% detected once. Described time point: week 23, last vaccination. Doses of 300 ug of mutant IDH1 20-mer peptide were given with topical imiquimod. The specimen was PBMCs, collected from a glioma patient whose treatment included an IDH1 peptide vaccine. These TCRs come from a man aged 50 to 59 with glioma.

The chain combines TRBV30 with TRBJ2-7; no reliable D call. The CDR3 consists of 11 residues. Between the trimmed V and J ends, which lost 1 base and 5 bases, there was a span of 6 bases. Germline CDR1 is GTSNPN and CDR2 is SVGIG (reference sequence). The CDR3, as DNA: TGTGCCTGGAGTGGGGAAAACGAGCAGTACTTC. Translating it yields CAWSGENEQYF. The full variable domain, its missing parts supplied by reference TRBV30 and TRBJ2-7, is SQTIHQWPATLVQPVGSPLSLECTVEGTSNPNLYWYRQAAGRGLQLLFYSVGIGQISSEVPQNLSASRPQDRQFILSSKKLLLSDSGFYLCAWSGENEQYFGPGTRLTVT.

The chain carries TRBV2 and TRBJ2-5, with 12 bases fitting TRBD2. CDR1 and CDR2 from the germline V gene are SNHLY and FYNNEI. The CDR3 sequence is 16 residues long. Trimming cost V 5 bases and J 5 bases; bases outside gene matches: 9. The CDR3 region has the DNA TGTGCCAGCAGTCCTCGACTAGCGGGAGCGGGGGAGACCCAGTACTTC. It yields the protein CASSPRLAGAGETQYF.

The CDR3, as DNA: TGCGCCAGCAGCCCGAGGGACTTTCCCTCGGAGGCTTTCTTT. Amino acid sequence: CASSPRDFPSEAFF. The chain joins TRBV4-1 to TRBJ1-1, with D possibly matching TRBD1 (5 bases). Germline CDR1 and CDR2: MGHRA and YSYEKL. V shed 4 bases and J shed 11 bases, with 20 bases lying between them. This CDR3 has 14 residues.

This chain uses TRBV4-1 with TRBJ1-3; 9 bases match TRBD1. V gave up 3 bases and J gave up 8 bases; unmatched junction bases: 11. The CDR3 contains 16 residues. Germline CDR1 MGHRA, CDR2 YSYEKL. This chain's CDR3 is CASSHPFRDREDTIYF. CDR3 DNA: TGCGCCAGCAGCCACCCATTCCGGGACAGGGAGGACACCATATATTTT.

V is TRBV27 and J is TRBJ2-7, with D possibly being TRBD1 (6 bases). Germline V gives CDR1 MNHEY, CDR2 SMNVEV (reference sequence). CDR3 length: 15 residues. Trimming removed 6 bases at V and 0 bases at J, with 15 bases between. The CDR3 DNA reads TGTGCCAGCAGATTTCAGGGGCGGAGCTCCTACGAGCAGTACTTC. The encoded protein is CASRFQGRSSYEQYF.

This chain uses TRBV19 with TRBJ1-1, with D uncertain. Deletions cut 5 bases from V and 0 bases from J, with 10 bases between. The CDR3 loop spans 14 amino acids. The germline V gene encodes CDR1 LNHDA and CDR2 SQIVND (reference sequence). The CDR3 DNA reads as TGTGCCAGTAGTGTACAACTCATGAACACTGAAGCTTTCTTT. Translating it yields CASSVQLMNTEAFF.

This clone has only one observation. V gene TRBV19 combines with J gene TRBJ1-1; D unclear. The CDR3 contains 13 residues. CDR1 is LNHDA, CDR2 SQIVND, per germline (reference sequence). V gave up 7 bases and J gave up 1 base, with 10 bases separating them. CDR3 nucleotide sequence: TGTGCCAGTAAGATGCCCTCGAACACTGAAGCTTTCTTT. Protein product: CASKMPSNTEAFF.

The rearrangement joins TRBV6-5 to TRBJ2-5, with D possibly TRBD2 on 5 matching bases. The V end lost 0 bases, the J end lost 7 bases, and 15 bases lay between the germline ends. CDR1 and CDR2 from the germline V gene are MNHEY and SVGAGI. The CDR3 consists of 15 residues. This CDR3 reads CASSYSGLGTLTQYF. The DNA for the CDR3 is TGTGCCAGCAGTTACTCCGGACTTGGAACCTTGACCCAGTACTTC.

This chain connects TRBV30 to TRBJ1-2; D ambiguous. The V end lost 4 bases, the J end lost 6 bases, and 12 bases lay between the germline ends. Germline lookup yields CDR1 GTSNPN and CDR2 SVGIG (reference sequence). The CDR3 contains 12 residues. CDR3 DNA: TGTGCCTGGACGACGGCTTGGGATGGCTACACCTTC. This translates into CAWTTAWDGYTF.

DNA of the CDR3: TGTGCCAGCAGGGCCGGGACACGACTCGGGACCCAGTACTTC. Translating it yields CASRAGTRLGTQYF. This chain links TRBV2 with TRBJ2-5, with a possible D match to TRBD1 (6 bases). Trimming took 6 bases from V and 7 from J, leaving 18 bases between them. This CDR3 is built from 14 residues. The germline CDR1 and CDR2 sequences are SNHLY and FYNNEI.